The T cell receptor (beta chain) described here comes from a study of CD8 T cells in Susac syndrome. Study-wide findings and caveats: A relatively small number of individuals underwent TCR sequencing and HLA analysis.

After extraction with the RNeasy kit, about 0.45 to 1 ug of the RNA was reverse transcribed using random hexamers. TCRdb itself ran the immunoSEQ multiplex PCR reads through MiXCR, one entry per CDR3 protein. Of 180,000 or so distinct CDR3 sequences in the sample, roughly 94% were seen once. With V trimmed by 5 bases and J by 2 bases, 16 bases remained unmatched. Germline V gives CDR1 DFQATT, CDR2 SNEGSKA (reference sequence). This CDR3 comprises 19 residues. Turning to this clonotype: Its antigen remains unidentified.

TCR beta was sequenced from blood CD8+ and CD4+ T cells. Source material: CD4+ T cells from PBMCs. This receptor was obtained from a human donor with Susac syndrome. The chain links TRBV20-1 to TRBJ2-3; 13 nucleotides agree with TRBD2. The DNA for the CDR3 is TGCAGTGCTGACCCGGGACTAGCGGGACCCACAAAGTCCACAGATACGCAGTATTTT. Protein sequence: CSADPGLAGPTKSTDTQYF.